This T cell receptor (beta chain) was recovered during a study of Graves' ophthalmopathy and Graves' hyperthyroidism. Study context: In this cohort's terms, stable hyperthyroidism meant no ophthalmopathy by 18 months of follow-up.

Trimming shortened V by 3 bases and J by 6 bases, and 12 bases separated the two germline ends. Germline CDR1 is SNHLY and CDR2 is FYNNEI. The length of the CDR3 is 14 residues. RNA served as the template for amplifying TCR beta CDR3 regions. Second-round multiplex PCR came after first-round RT-PCR with HTBI primers. TCRdb processed the multiplex PCR reads anew with MiXCR; each CDR3 protein has one entry. The sample yields about 600,000 distinct CDR3 sequences, under 45% seen once. Patients were left out if they had other autoimmune diseases, uncontrolled infections, pregnancy or lactation. General study results and limits: Blood contained most expanded thyroid clonotypes exceeding 0.001 frequency. The model predicted ophthalmopathy progression with around 69% sensitivity and around 72% specificity.

On this clonotype itself: Its antigen is not identified.

Sequenced: peripheral blood or thyroid tissue (not recorded which). This chain uses TRBV2 with TRBJ1-5; maybe TRBD1 (5 bases). The receptor was derived from an adult man with Graves' hyperthyroidism. As DNA, the CDR3 is TGTGCCAGCAGTGATGGGGGGGGGAGTCAGCCCCAGCATTTT. As protein: CASSDGGGSQPQHF.